The 26 T cell receptor beta chains in this list originate from one sample, sequenced in a study of T-cell reconstitution after alpha-beta-depleted transplantation in children. Preparation of the TCRbeta library involved a method that used unique molecular identifiers. TCRdb called the PCR reads again in MiXCR, with one record for every CDR3 protein. The repertoire has about a million distinct CDR3 sequences, about 29% of them found once; the top ten carry roughly 28%. The sequenced sample was PBMCs, mostly from graft donor cells, obtained 360 days after TCRalphabeta/CD19-depleted stem cell transplant. The receptors stem from a boy in the first two years of life who had a stem cell transplant for SCID, so the T cells may come from the graft donor.

The CDR3 loop is CASSLRSGTGHNEQFF. CDR3 bases: TGTGCCAGCAGCTTAAGGTCCGGGACAGGCCACAATGAGCAGTTCTTC. The chain recombines TRBV7-3 with TRBJ2-1; TRBD1 agrees at 8 bases. CDR1 SGHTA and CDR2 FQGTGA come from the germline V gene. With V trimmed by 1 base and J by 5 bases, 7 bases remained unmatched. This CDR3 has 16 residues.

This chain joins TRBV2 and TRBJ1-4; D unresolved. Per the germline V gene, CDR1 is SNHLY and CDR2 is FYNNEI. The CDR3 runs to 15 residues. Trimming pared 0 bases from V and 7 bases from J, leaving 12 bases between. CDR3 DNA sequence: TGTGCCAGCAGTGAAGCTGGTAGGGAGCGTGAAAAACTGTTTTTT. Protein: CASSEAGREREKLFF.

This clonotype has more than one count but fewer than ten. J is TRBJ2-1 and V is TRBV4-1, with a tentative D call TRBD2 (5 bases). The V end was cut by 4 bases, the J end by 0 bases, with 16 bases between. The CDR3 runs to 17 residues. From germline, CDR1 is MGHRA and CDR2 YSYEKL. CDR3 residues: CASSLSHPGSSYNEQFF. The DNA of the CDR3 is TGCGCCAGCAGCCTCTCTCATCCTGGGAGCTCCTACAATGAGCAGTTCTTC.

V is TRBV7-2 and J is TRBJ2-1; TRBD2 matches 13 bases. V trimming: 1 base; J trimming: 14 bases; junction bases outside the gene matches: 11. This CDR3 has 16 amino acids. Germline CDR1 SGHTA, CDR2 FQGNSA. CDR3 in DNA: TGTGCCAGCAGCTTAGTTTCAACTAGCGGGGGGGCTGGGGAGTTCTTC. It is translated as CASSLVSTSGGAGEFF. The entire variable domain, with the rest obtained from reference TRBV7-2 and TRBJ2-1, is as follows: GAGVSQSPSNKVTEKGKDVELRCDPISGHTALYWYRQSLGQGLEFLIYFQGNSAPDKSGLPSDRFSAERTGGSVSTLTIQRTQQEDSAVYLCASSLVSTSGGAGEFFGPGTRLTVL.

This clonotype was observed a few times. This chain connects TRBV7-6 to TRBJ2-7, with D perhaps given as TRBD1 or TRBD2 (5 bases each). The V gene lost 2 bases and the J gene lost 0 bases, with 11 bases spanning the gap. The CDR3 extends over 15 amino acids. Germline CDR1 and CDR2: SGHVS and FNYEAQ. This CDR3 is CASSLRDQDSYEQYF. The CDR3 bases are TGTGCCAGCAGCTTAAGGGACCAAGACTCCTACGAGCAGTACTTC.

This chain joins TRBV6-1 and TRBJ2-7; D gene ambiguous. Germline V CDR1 and CDR2: MNHNS, SASEGT. The V and J ends lost 6 bases and 3 bases respectively, with 15 bases between them. The CDR3 runs 14 residues. As DNA, the CDR3 is TGTGCCAGCAGCAGAGACACGGAGTTCTACGAGCAGTACTTC. Protein: CASSRDTEFYEQYF.

In this sample, this clonotype turned up a few times. The chain is built from TRBV5-1 and TRBJ2-7, with D possibly matching TRBD1 (6 bases). This CDR3 has 15 amino acids. In germline, CDR1 is SGHRS, CDR2 YFSETQ. V lost 0 bases to trimming and J lost 4 bases, with 14 bases between them. The CDR3 here is CASSLDWDMGYEQYF. CDR3 bases: TGCGCCAGCAGCTTGGATTGGGACATGGGATACGAGCAGTACTTC.

This rearrangement joins TRBV7-8 to TRBJ2-7; D uncertain. The V gene's germline CDR1 is SGHVS and CDR2 FQNEAQ. V lost 5 bases and J lost 4, with 18 bases in between. The CDR3 is 15 residues long. The CDR3 DNA reads as TGTGCCAGCAGCCAACCTGTGGAAGGGCTGTACGAGCAGTACTTC. The encoded protein is CASSQPVEGLYEQYF.

The gene calls are TRBV9 and TRBJ2-3, with D hard to call. In germline, CDR1 is SGDLS, CDR2 YYNGEE. This CDR3 spans 13 amino acids. Between the trimmed V and J ends, which lost 4 bases and 7 bases, there was a span of 13 bases. CDR3 nucleotide sequence: TGTGCCAGCAGCCCGGCGGCAGGATATACGCAGTATTTT. Protein product: CASSPAAGYTQYF.

The V and J genes are TRBV6-1 and TRBJ2-3; D ambiguous. The CDR3 loop spans 14 amino acids. V was pared by 9 bases and J by 1 base, with 14 bases between. The germline V gene encodes CDR1 MNHNS and CDR2 SASEGT. The CDR3 is CASNIAPGTDTQYF. Here the CDR3 DNA reads TGTGCCAGTAATATAGCCCCTGGCACAGATACGCAGTATTTT.

This clonotype turned up a few times. The genes are TRBV6-2 or TRBV6-3 and TRBJ2-7, with unresolved D. The CDR3 totals 14 residues. The V and J ends lost 2 bases and 4 bases respectively, with 12 bases between them. Per the germline V gene, CDR1 is MNHEY and CDR2 is SVGEGT. CDR3 sequence reads: CASSYAHDTYEQYF. CDR3 bases: TGTGCCAGCAGTTACGCGCATGACACGTACGAGCAGTACTTC.

The chain has TRBV24-1 and TRBJ2-1; possibly TRBD1 for D (5 bases). The CDR3 consists of 16 residues. Germline V gene sequence: CDR1 KGHDR, CDR2 SFDVKD. Trimming took off 4 bases at V and 8 bases at J, with 20 bases between the two ends. This chain's CDR3 is CATSEGAALTEDEQFF. The CDR3 DNA reads as TGTGCCACCAGTGAAGGGGCGGCCTTAACAGAGGATGAGCAGTTCTTC.

In the case of this clonotype: A much larger clone sits a single nucleotide away, making a read error possible. The rearrangement uses TRBV12-3 or TRBV12-4 and TRBJ1-2, with D unresolved. The CDR3 runs to 11 residues. Trimming removed 2 bases at V and 6 bases at J, with 4 bases between. The CDR3 loop is CASSLIDGYTF. The CDR3 DNA reads TGTGCCAGCAGTTTAATCGATGGCTACACCTTC.

The rearrangement links TRBV20-1 to TRBJ2-3; tentative D call: TRBD2 (7 bases). The CDR3 is made up of 18 amino acids. CDR1 DFQATT and CDR2 SNEGSKA come from the germline V gene (reference sequence). V lost 3 bases to trimming and J lost 4 bases, with 26 bases between them. DNA for the CDR3: TGCAGTGCTAGCGGTTTTGCGGGGGCCAAGGGGGGACCAGATACGCAGTATTTT. It specifies CSASGFAGAKGGPDTQYF.

This chain joins TRBV27 and TRBJ1-1; D unclear. V was pared by 3 bases and J by 1 base, with 6 bases between. CDR3 length equals 13 residues. Per germline, CDR1 MNHEY and CDR2 SMNVEV (reference sequence). The CDR3 spells CASSFTANTEAFF. CDR3 sequence (DNA): TGTGCCAGCAGTTTTACGGCGAACACTGAAGCTTTCTTT.

This chain uses TRBV5-1 with TRBJ2-7, with D perhaps TRBD2 (6 bases). Germline lookup yields CDR1 SGHRS and CDR2 YFSETQ. This CDR3 is 14 amino acids long. V was pared by 0 bases and J by 0 bases, with 7 bases between. CDR3: CASSLVAASYEQYF. CDR3 nucleotide sequence: TGCGCCAGCAGCTTGGTAGCGGCCTCCTACGAGCAGTACTTC.

This clonotype was detected a few times. The chain links TRBV5-1 to TRBJ2-7; D is perhaps TRBD1 (6 bases). In germline, CDR1 is SGHRS, CDR2 YFSETQ. The V end lost 1 base, the J end lost 3 bases, and 14 bases lay between the germline ends. There are 15 residues in the CDR3. The CDR3 bases are TGCGCCAGCAGCTTGCCTGGACAGAACCTCTACGAGCAGTACTTC. It yields the protein CASSLPGQNLYEQYF.

As regards this clonotype: This could be a read error, since a much larger clone is one nucleotide away. This rearrangement joins TRBV7-3 to TRBJ1-1; D gene unclear. CDR1 is SGHTA and CDR2 is FQGTGA in the germline V gene. Trimming cost V 2 bases and J 1 base, with 5 bases left between them. CDR3 length: 13 residues. The CDR3 here is CASSLQKNTEAFF. The DNA for the CDR3 is TGTGCCAGCAGCTTACAGAAGAACACTGAAGCTTTCTTT.

This clonotype was observed a few times. This chain uses TRBV5-5 with TRBJ2-3, with D perhaps TRBD1 (6 bases). Trimming pared 4 bases from V and 0 bases from J, leaving 21 bases between. The CDR3 has 18 amino acids. Germline V gene sequence: CDR1 SGHKS, CDR2 YYEKEE (reference sequence). CDR3 in amino acids: CASSIPGHRTPSTDTQYF. In DNA, the CDR3 is TGTGCCAGCAGCATCCCGGGACACCGAACCCCCAGCACAGATACGCAGTATTTT. The full variable domain, its missing parts supplied by reference TRBV5-5 and TRBJ2-3, is DAGVTQSPTHLIKTRGQQVTLRCSPISGHKSVSWYQQVLGQGPQFIFQYYEKEERGRGNFPDRFSARQFPNYSSELNVNALLLGDSALYLCASSIPGHRTPSTDTQYFGPGTRLTVL.

This clonotype was picked up a small number of times. The chain couples TRBV29-1 to TRBJ1-2; D remains unclear. Trimming left V 8 bases short and J 4 bases short, with 20 bases between. Germline V gene data show CDR1 as SQVTM and CDR2 as ANQGSEA. This CDR3 spans 14 amino acids. DNA for the CDR3: TGCAGCTCCTACACGCCGGGTTCGACCTATGGCTACACCTTC. Translation gives CSSYTPGSTYGYTF. Together with reference TRBV29-1 and TRBJ1-2, the CDR3 gives the full variable domain: SAVISQKPSRDICQRGTSLTIQCQVDSQVTMMFWYRQQPGQSLTLIATANQGSEATYESGFVIDKFPISRPNLTFSTLTVSNMSPEDSSIYLCSSYTPGSTYGYTFGSGTRLTVV.

The chain carries TRBV12-3 or TRBV12-4 and TRBJ2-2; unclear D gene. Trimming took 4 bases from V and 3 from J, leaving 9 bases between them. This CDR3 has 14 residues. This CDR3 is CASSSLAYTGELFF. The CDR3 DNA reads TGTGCCAGCAGTTCCCTGGCCTACACCGGGGAGCTGTTTTTT.

CDR3 nucleotide sequence: TGCAGCTTCTCGGGGTTTTCCTACGAGCAGTACTTC. Amino acid sequence: CSFSGFSYEQYF. This sequence joins TRBV29-1 and TRBJ2-7, with TRBD2 as a possible D gene (5 bases). CDR1 SQVTM and CDR2 ANQGSEA come from the germline V gene. The CDR3 spans 12 residues. Between the trimmed V and J ends, which lost 8 bases and 1 base, there was a span of 12 bases.

This clonotype turned up a few times. This chain uses TRBV27 with TRBJ1-1, with D unclear. The CDR3 length is 12 residues. The germline V gene has CDR1 MNHEY and CDR2 SMNVEV (reference sequence). Trimming cost V 6 bases and J 2 bases, with 7 bases left between them. The CDR3 protein is CASRRYNTEAFF. DNA for the CDR3: TGTGCCAGCAGACGTTACAACACTGAAGCTTTCTTT.

This clonotype was seen only once. J is TRBJ2-2 and V is TRBV15, with TRBD1 identical over 8 bases. The ends lost 1 base at V and 3 bases at J; junction bases unmatched: 1. CDR3 length: 15 amino acids. Germline values: CDR1 LNHNV, CDR2 YYDKDF (reference sequence). CDR3 protein: CATSRADRDTGELFF. CDR3 in DNA: TGTGCCACCAGCAGAGCGGACAGGGACACCGGGGAGCTGTTTTTT.

This clonotype has a handful of counts. The chain employs TRBV12-3 or TRBV12-4 and TRBJ1-2; weak D call: TRBD1 (6 bases). The CDR3 is 14 amino acids. V was cut by 5 bases and J by 4 bases, with 14 bases left in between. The CDR3 bases are TGTGCCAGCAGTCCCCGGGGGCTCGGCTATGGCTACACCTTC. Amino acids: CASSPRGLGYGYTF.

The count of this clonotype is one. CDR3 amino acids: CASSLDFSYEQYF. The CDR3 DNA follows: TGTGCCAGCAGCTTGGACTTCTCCTACGAGCAGTACTTC. The V and J genes are TRBV7-6 and TRBJ2-7; D may be TRBD2 (5 bases). Germline V gives CDR1 SGHVS, CDR2 FNYEAQ. The CDR3 contains 13 residues. V dropped 3 bases and J dropped 0 bases, with 6 bases sitting between them.